This T cell receptor (beta chain) was sequenced for a study of blood T cell repertoires in COVID-19. CDR1 and CDR2 from the germline V gene are SGHDT and YYEEEE. The CDR3 totals 12 residues. The V segment lost 4 bases and the J segment 10 bases; nucleotides outside the gene matches: 6. Profiled with immunoSEQ multiplex PCR; TCRdb holds only in-frame clones, not every one. Seen here are approximately 120,000 clones, approximately 82% observed once, and the top ten hold 5.5% to 6%. The sequence derives from a man older than 75 with active or convalescent COVID-19. Material for sequencing was peripheral blood. The chain has TRBV5-6 and TRBJ1-1; 8 bases fit TRBD1. DNA of the CDR3: TGTGCCAGCAGCCGAATACAGGGGGTAGCTTTCTTT. Protein sequence: CASSRIQGVAFF. Together with reference TRBV5-6 and TRBJ1-1, the CDR3 gives the full variable domain: DAGVTQSPTHLIKTRGQQVTLRCSPKSGHDTVSWYQQALGQGPQFIFQYYEEEERQRGNFPDRFSGHQFPNYSSELNVNALLLGDSALYLCASSRIQGVAFFGQGTRLTVV.